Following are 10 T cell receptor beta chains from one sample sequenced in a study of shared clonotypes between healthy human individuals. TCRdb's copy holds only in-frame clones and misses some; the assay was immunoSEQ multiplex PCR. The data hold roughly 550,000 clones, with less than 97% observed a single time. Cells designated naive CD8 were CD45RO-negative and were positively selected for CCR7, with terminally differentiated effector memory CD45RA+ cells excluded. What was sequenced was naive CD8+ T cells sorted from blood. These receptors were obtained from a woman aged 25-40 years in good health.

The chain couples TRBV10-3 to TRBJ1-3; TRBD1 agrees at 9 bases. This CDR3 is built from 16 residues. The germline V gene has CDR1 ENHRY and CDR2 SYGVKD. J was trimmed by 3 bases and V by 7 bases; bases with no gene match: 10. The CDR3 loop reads CAIKPGTGIIGNTIYF. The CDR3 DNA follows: TGTGCCATCAAGCCGGGGACAGGGATTATTGGAAACACCATATATTTT.

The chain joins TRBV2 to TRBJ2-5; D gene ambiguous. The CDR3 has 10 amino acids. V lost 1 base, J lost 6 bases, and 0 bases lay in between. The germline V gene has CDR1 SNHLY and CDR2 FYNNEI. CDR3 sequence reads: CASSEETQYF. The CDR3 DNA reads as TGTGCCAGCAGTGAAGAGACCCAGTACTTC.

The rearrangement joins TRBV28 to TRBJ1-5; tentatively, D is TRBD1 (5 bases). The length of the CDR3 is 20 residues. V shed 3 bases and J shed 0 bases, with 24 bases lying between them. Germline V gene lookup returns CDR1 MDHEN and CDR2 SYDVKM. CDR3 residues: CASSFSLIRQNPYSNQPQHF. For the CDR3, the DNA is TGTGCCAGCAGTTTTTCCCTCATACGACAGAACCCATATAGCAATCAGCCCCAGCATTTT.

The CDR3 protein is CASSERRQSNYGYTF. The CDR3 DNA reads as TGCGCCAGCAGTGAGCGGAGACAATCGAACTATGGCTACACCTTC. The chain has TRBV10-2 and TRBJ1-2; D not resolved. The germline V gene has CDR1 WSHSY and CDR2 SAAADI. The V gene lost 2 bases and the J gene lost 2 bases, with 12 bases spanning the gap. The CDR3 has 15 residues.

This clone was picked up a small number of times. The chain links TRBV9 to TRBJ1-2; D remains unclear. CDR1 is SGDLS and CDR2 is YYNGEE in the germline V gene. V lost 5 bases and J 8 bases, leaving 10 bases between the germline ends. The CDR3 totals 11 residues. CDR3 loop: CASRQPGGYTF. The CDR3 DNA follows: TGTGCCAGCAGACAACCGGGAGGCTACACCTTC. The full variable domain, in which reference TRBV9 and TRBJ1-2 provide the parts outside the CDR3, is DSGVTQTPKHLITATGQRVTLRCSPRSGDLSVYWYQQSLDQGLQFLIQYYNGEERAKGNILERFSAQQFPDLHSELNLSSLELGDSALYFCASRQPGGYTFGSGTRLTVV.

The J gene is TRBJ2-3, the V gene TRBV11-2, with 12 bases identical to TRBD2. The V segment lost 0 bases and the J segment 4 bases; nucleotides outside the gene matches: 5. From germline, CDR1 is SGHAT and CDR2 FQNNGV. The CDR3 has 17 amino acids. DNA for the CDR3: TGTGCCAGCAGCTTAGAGGCTAGCGGGAGGGTGTCAGATACGCAGTATTTT. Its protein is CASSLEASGRVSDTQYF.

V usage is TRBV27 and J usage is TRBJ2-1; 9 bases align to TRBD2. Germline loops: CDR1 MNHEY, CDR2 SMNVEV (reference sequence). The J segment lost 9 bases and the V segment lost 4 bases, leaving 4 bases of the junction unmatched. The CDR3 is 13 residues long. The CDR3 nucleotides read TGTGCCAGCAGTTATCTAGCGGGATCTGAGCAGTTCTTC. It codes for CASSYLAGSEQFF.

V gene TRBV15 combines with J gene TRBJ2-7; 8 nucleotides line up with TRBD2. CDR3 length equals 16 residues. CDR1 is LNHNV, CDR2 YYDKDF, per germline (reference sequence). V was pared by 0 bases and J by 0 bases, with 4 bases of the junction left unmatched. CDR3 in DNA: TGTGCCACCAGCAGAGATCTTGCGGGAGGCTCCTACGAGCAGTACTTC. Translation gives CATSRDLAGGSYEQYF. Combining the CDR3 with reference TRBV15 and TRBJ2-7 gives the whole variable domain DAMVIQNPRYQVTQFGKPVTLSCSQTLNHNVMYWYQQKSSQAPKLLFHYYDKDFNNEADTPDNFQSRRPNTSFCFLDIRSPGLGDTAMYLCATSRDLAGGSYEQYFGPGTRLTVT.

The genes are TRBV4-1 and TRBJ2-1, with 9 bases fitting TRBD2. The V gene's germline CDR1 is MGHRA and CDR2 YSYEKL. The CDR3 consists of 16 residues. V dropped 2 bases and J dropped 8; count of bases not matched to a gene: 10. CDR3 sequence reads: CASSQRIAGAGYEQFF. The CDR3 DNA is TGCGCCAGCAGCCAACGAATAGCGGGAGCAGGCTATGAGCAGTTCTTC.

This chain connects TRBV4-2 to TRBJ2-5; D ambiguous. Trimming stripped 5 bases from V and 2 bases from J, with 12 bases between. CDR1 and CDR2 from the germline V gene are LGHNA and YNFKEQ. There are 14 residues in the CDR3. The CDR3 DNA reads TGTGCCAGCAGCTTTCCCGGGCCTCAAGAGACCCAGTACTTC. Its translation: CASSFPGPQETQYF.